Sequencing of this T cell receptor (beta chain) was carried out in a study of Ad26.COV2.S vaccination and SARS-CoV-2 variants. For the study at large: Donor had been placed in the Ad26.COV2.S arm of the COV1001 trial. Dosing was one shot or two shots 56 days apart.

Treatment in this sample: 19 received Ad26.COV2.S at low or high dose, single or two shots; several received placebo; per-sample allocation not given. Sampling was done on day 63 after the first vaccine or placebo injection. Sequencing used immunoSEQ multiplex PCR; TCRdb keeps in-frame clones, though not all of them. The sample has about 350,000 clones; 87% are singletons. CDR1 and CDR2 (germline): SGHDN, FVKESK. This CDR3 comprises 15 residues. V lost 1 base and J 2 bases, leaving 10 bases between the germline ends. The sequencing used peripheral blood, collected in a trial of Ad26.COV2.S vaccine versus placebo. The sequence was collected from a person aged 18-65 years who received the Ad26.COV2.S COVID-19 vaccine or a placebo. This sequence joins TRBV14 and TRBJ2-3; no firm D call. The CDR3 nucleotides are TGTGCCAGCAGCCAAGGAGTTTTTTCCACAGATACGCAGTATTTT. Translated, it gives CASSQGVFSTDTQYF.